This T cell receptor beta chain was identified during a study of tissue T cells after allogeneic stem cell transplantation. Study conclusions and caveats: Limitations included a small, clinically heterogeneous cohort and limited sampling depth. TCR repertoires tracked anatomic similarity, regardless of disease or transplant status. Blood and spleen captured only part of the tissue TCR repertoire.

Sequencing used immunoSEQ multiplex PCR; TCRdb keeps in-frame clones, though not all of them. The sample has some 47,000 clones, around 70% seen once. Details on this clone: Its specificity is unknown. The gene symbols are mouse symbols. The CDR3 end lies 1 residue beyond the end of the read and is filled in from the germline J gene. Other DNA sequences within the sample encode an identical CDR3.

The V and J ends lost 5 bases and 3 bases, in that order; junction bases with no gene match: 2. Germline V gene lookup returns CDR1 LGHDT and CDR2 YNNKQL (reference sequence). This CDR3 contains 14 residues. The chain employs TRBV4 and TRBJ2-7; 12 bases line up with TRBD2. The sequence was collected from a pool of C57BL/6 mice in good health. Sequenced input: sorted cells pooled from one or two spleens. CDR3 bases read: TGTGCCAGCAGCCCGGACTGGGGGGGCTATGAACAGTAC. This encodes CASSPDWGGYEQY. In full, the CDR3 is CASSPDWGGYEQYF.